One and the same sample provided the 20 T cell receptor beta chains below, sequenced in a study of post-analysis software for immune sequencing data. Whole-study findings and limits: TRBV segments more frequent in patients than in controls numbered roughly 5 and included TRBV5-6, TRBV5-1 and TRBV20-1.

Every TCR beta cDNA library bore unique molecular identifiers. TCRdb fed the PCR reads into MiXCR, producing one record per CDR3 protein. The sample has roughly 620,000 distinct CDR3 sequences; 44% are singletons. No antigen has been identified for these receptors. Source material: blood. All receptors derive from a girl aged 10 to 17 with multiple sclerosis.

CDR3 sequence: CASTIFRQGPMNTEAFF. CDR3 DNA sequence: TGTGCCAGCACCATATTCCGGCAGGGGCCTATGAACACTGAAGCTTTCTTT. The chain recombines TRBV28 with TRBJ1-1, with D possibly matching TRBD1 (6 bases). V was clipped by 7 bases and J by 0 bases, with 21 bases between them. The CDR3 is 17 amino acids. Per germline, CDR1 MDHEN and CDR2 SYDVKM.

This rearrangement joins TRBV7-2 to TRBJ2-7, with D perhaps TRBD2 (6 bases). CDR3 length equals 12 residues. Trimming cost V 3 bases and J 6 bases, with 9 bases left between them. Germline CDR1 SGHTA, CDR2 FQGNSA. CDR3 region: CASSFGGSEQYF. The CDR3 coding sequence is TGTGCCAGCAGCTTCGGGGGTAGCGAGCAGTACTTC.

This clonotype occurred once. DNA of the CDR3: TGTGCCAGCAGTATGGGGTCGCGTTGGGACGAGACCCAGTACTTC. It specifies CASSMGSRWDETQYF. The V and J genes are TRBV12-3 or TRBV12-4 and TRBJ2-5, with D tentatively TRBD1 or TRBD2 (5 bases each). Trimming stripped 5 bases from V and 5 bases from J, with 18 bases between. This CDR3 has 15 residues.

V is TRBV7-2 and J is TRBJ1-2; D is unresolved. Trimming shortened V by 10 bases and J by 8 bases, and 14 bases separated the two germline ends. The germline V gene has CDR1 SGHTA and CDR2 FQGNSA. The CDR3 runs 11 residues. CDR3 protein: CATQKLGGYTF. CDR3 nucleotide sequence: TGTGCCACCCAGAAACTGGGGGGCTACACCTTC. Variable domain in full (rest from reference TRBV7-2 and TRBJ1-2): GAGVSQSPSNKVTEKGKDVELRCDPISGHTALYWYRQSLGQGLEFLIYFQGNSAPDKSGLPSDRFSAERTGGSVSTLTIQRTQQEDSAVYLCATQKLGGYTFGSGTRLTVV.

This sequence joins TRBV7-9 and TRBJ2-7; maybe TRBD2 (6 bases). The CDR3 covers 11 residues. CDR1 is SEHNR and CDR2 is FQNEAQ in the germline V gene (reference sequence). Deletions cut 6 bases from V and 9 bases from J, with 12 bases between. The CDR3 coding sequence is TGTGCCAGCAGTTTGGGGGGAGGGCAGTACTTC. Translation gives CASSLGGGQYF.

The chain has TRBV20-1 and TRBJ2-1; D perhaps matches TRBD1 (6 bases). V was pared by 2 bases and J by 7 bases, with 9 bases between. Germline CDR1 is DFQATT and CDR2 is SNEGSKA (reference sequence). CDR3 length equals 12 residues. CDR3 in DNA: TGCAGTGCTAGATGGGGGCCTAATGAGCAGTTCTTC. This sequence encodes CSARWGPNEQFF.

The rearrangement uses TRBV7-9 and TRBJ2-1, with TRBD2 matching over 9 bases. CDR1 and CDR2 (germline): SEHNR, FQNEAQ (reference sequence). The CDR3 is 14 amino acids. The V gene end was trimmed by 9 bases and the J gene end by 9 bases; junction bases not matched to a gene: 12. The CDR3 is CASLAGPHLTEQFF. The CDR3, as DNA: TGTGCCAGTCTAGCGGGACCCCACCTCACTGAGCAGTTCTTC.

This clonotype has a handful of counts. This sequence joins TRBV2 and TRBJ2-7; the D is unclear. Germline values: CDR1 SNHLY, CDR2 FYNNEI. V lost 0 bases to trimming and J lost 3 bases, with 12 bases between them. This CDR3 is 15 amino acids long. The CDR3: CASSEAGMFFYEQYF. The DNA for the CDR3 is TGTGCCAGCAGTGAAGCTGGGATGTTTTTCTACGAGCAGTACTTC. Based on the CDR3 plus reference TRBV2 and TRBJ2-7, the full variable domain is EPEVTQTPSHQVTQMGQEVILRCVPISNHLYFYWYRQILGQKVEFLVSFYNNEISEKSEIFDDQFSVERPDGSNFTLKIRSTKLEDSAMYFCASSEAGMFFYEQYFGPGTRLTVT.

Comments on this clonotype: Since a much larger clone is just one base distant, this may be a read error. V is TRBV20-1 and J is TRBJ2-2, with D uncertain. From germline, CDR1 is DFQATT and CDR2 SNEGSKA (reference sequence). CDR3 length: 15 residues. Trimming cost V 2 bases and J 3 bases, with 13 bases left between them. In nucleotides, the CDR3 is TGCAGTGCTAGAAGTCCAGGCCGGCACACCGGGGAGCTGTTTTTT. As protein: CSARSPGRHTGELFF.

Only a few counts were recorded for this clonotype. V usage is TRBV27 and J usage is TRBJ1-1; a weak D match, TRBD1 (6 bases). The CDR3 contains 13 residues. Germline loops: CDR1 MNHEY, CDR2 SMNVEV (reference sequence). V was trimmed by 7 bases and J by 5 bases, leaving 14 bases between them. The CDR3 DNA reads as TGTGCCAGCACCTCGGGGGCACGAACTGAAGCTTTCTTT. Encoded protein: CASTSGARTEAFF.

The J gene is TRBJ2-1, the V gene TRBV12-3 or TRBV12-4, with 9 bases fitting TRBD1. The junction had 6 bases not matched to a gene; V was cut back by 8 bases and J by 4 bases. CDR3 size: 14 residues. The CDR3: CASETGGEYNEQFF. CDR3 bases: TGTGCCAGCGAAACAGGGGGCGAATACAATGAGCAGTTCTTC.

This clonotype has only a few counts. The chain has TRBV29-1 and TRBJ2-3; 9 bases line up with TRBD2. Germline trimming cut 0 bases from V and 5 bases from J; bases unmatched to any gene: 9. The CDR3 covers 16 residues. Germline assignment: CDR1 SQVTM and CDR2 ANQGSEA. This chain's CDR3 is CSVEDVIAGVVDTQYF. For the CDR3, the DNA is TGCAGCGTTGAAGATGTCATAGCGGGAGTTGTAGATACGCAGTATTTT.

This clonotype has only a few counts. The V and J genes are TRBV5-1 and TRBJ1-2; the D gene is possibly TRBD1 (6 bases). Germline-derived CDR1 and CDR2 are SGHRS and YFSETQ. The CDR3 is made up of 14 amino acids. Trimming stripped 0 bases from V and 4 bases from J, with 10 bases between. The CDR3 sequence is CASSLAGAPYGYTF. The DNA of the CDR3 is TGCGCCAGCAGCTTGGCAGGGGCGCCCTATGGCTACACCTTC.

This chain uses TRBV6-2 or TRBV6-3 with TRBJ2-3, with D unclear. The V and J ends lost 6 bases and 5 bases respectively, with 9 bases between them. From germline, CDR1 is MNHEY and CDR2 SVGEGT. The CDR3 has 12 amino acids. The CDR3 DNA reads TGTGCCAGCAGCCAATACATAGATACGCAGTATTTT. Its translation is CASSQYIDTQYF.

In its sample, this clonotype was seen a few times. The chain employs TRBV10-3 and TRBJ2-3; the match to TRBD2 covers 11 bases. The V and J ends lost 5 bases and 0 bases, in that order; junction bases with no gene match: 4. Germline values: CDR1 ENHRY, CDR2 SYGVKD. This CDR3 comprises 16 residues. The CDR3 DNA sequence: TGTGCCATCAGTTCTTTAGCGGGGGGGAGCACAGATACGCAGTATTTT. This codes for CAISSLAGGSTDTQYF.

This chain uses TRBV10-1 with TRBJ2-1; D is ambiguous. Germline-derived CDR1 and CDR2 are WNHNN and SYGVQD (reference sequence). The CDR3 consists of 14 residues. Trimming pared 3 bases from V and 2 bases from J, leaving 8 bases between. The CDR3 DNA sequence: TGCGCCAGCAGTGACCGGGCCGCCTACAATGAGCAGTTCTTC. Its protein product is CASSDRAAYNEQFF.

A few counts support this clonotype. The CDR3 loop reads CASRRDFSSYEQYF. In nucleotides, the CDR3 is TGTGCCAGCAGACGGGACTTCTCCTCCTACGAGCAGTACTTC. The chain uses TRBV6-5 and TRBJ2-7; tentatively, D is TRBD2 (6 bases). V was pared by 6 bases and J by 0 bases, with 12 bases between. CDR1 MNHEY and CDR2 SVGAGI come from the germline V gene. This CDR3 is 14 amino acids long.

The chain joins TRBV9 to TRBJ2-5, with D unclear. The V gene's germline CDR1 is SGDLS and CDR2 YYNGEE. The CDR3 runs 15 residues. V gave up 0 bases and J gave up 5 bases, with 14 bases separating them. Here the CDR3 reads CASSVAGGSGETQYF. For the CDR3, the DNA is TGTGCCAGCAGCGTAGCGGGCGGTTCGGGCGAGACCCAGTACTTC.

The chain combines TRBV25-1 with TRBJ2-4; maybe TRBD1 (6 bases). The DNA end is more similar to TRBJ2-7, so the J call may be wrong. The V gene's germline CDR1 is MGHDK and CDR2 SYGVNS. The CDR3 has 13 amino acids. CDR3 sequence: CASSGPGQYEQYF. The CDR3 DNA sequence: TGTGCCAGCAGTGGGCCAGGACAGTACGAGCAGTACTTC.

This clonotype was detected only a few times. The chain uses TRBV29-1 and TRBJ2-1, with 9 bases lining up with TRBD2. The CDR3 runs 15 residues. With 6 bases clipped from V and 3 bases from J, the junction kept 9 bases outside the gene matches. Germline V gene data show CDR1 as SQVTM and CDR2 as ANQGSEA. CDR3 coding DNA: TGCAGCGTGGGGGCCAGCGGGAGGTTCTACAATGAGCAGTTCTTC. Translation: CSVGASGRFYNEQFF.